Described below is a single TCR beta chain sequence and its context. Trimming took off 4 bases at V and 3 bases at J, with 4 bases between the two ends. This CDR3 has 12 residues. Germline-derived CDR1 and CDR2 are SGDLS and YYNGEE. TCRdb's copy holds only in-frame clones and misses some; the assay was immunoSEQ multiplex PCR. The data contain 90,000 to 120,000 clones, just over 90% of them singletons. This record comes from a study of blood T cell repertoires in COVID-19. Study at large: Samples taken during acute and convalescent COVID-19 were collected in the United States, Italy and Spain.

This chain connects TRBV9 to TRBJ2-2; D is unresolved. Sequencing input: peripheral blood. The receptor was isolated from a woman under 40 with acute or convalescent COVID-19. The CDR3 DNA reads TGTGCCAGCAGCCTACACACCGGGGAGCTGTTTTTT. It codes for CASSLHTGELFF.